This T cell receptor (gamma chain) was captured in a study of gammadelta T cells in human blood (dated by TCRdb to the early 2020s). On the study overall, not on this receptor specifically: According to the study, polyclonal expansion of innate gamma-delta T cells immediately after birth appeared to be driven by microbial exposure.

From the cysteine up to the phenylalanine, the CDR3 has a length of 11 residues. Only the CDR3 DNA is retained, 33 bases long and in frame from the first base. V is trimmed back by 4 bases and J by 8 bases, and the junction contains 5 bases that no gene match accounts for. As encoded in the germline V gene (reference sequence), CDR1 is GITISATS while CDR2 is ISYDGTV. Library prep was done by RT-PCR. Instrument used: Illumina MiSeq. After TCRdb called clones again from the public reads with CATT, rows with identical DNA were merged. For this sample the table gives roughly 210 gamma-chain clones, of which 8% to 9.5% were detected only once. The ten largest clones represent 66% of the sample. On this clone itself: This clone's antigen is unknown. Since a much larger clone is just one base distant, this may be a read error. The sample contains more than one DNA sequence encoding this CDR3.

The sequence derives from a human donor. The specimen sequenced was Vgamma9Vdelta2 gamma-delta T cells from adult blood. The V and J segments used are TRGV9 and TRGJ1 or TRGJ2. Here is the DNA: TGTGCCTTGTGGGATGATAATAAGAAACTCTTT. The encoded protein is CALWDDNKKLF.